This T cell receptor (beta chain) came from a study of blood T cell repertoires in COVID-19. About the study: Donors in the United States, Italy and Spain gave samples during acute or convalescent COVID-19.

CDR1 SGHRS and CDR2 YFSETQ come from the germline V gene. V lost 9 bases and J lost 3; bases outside the gene matches: 7. The CDR3 is 15 amino acids. TCRdb's table, derived via immunoSEQ multiplex PCR, lists solely in-frame clones and lacks some. The sample lists about 120,000 clones; around 90% were seen once. Recruited during active infection, patients (from Seattle) were subsequently followed longitudinally. Sequences were obtained from peripheral blood. The sequence came from a woman in her sixties or seventies with COVID-19, enrolled during active disease. The V gene is TRBV5-1, the J gene TRBJ2-2; 11 nucleotides align to TRBD1. CDR3 amino acids: CANPGQGVDTGELFF. The CDR3 DNA follows: TGCGCCAACCCGGGACAGGGGGTAGACACCGGGGAGCTGTTTTTT.